These T cell receptor beta chains were read from a single sample in a study of CD8+ T cells in alopecia areata. Measured with immunoSEQ multiplex PCR; TCRdb has only the in-frame clones, and not every one. The sample holds about 150,000 clones, about 89% seen once. This material consisted of CD8+ T cells sorted from blood, taken at week 0. Receptors were obtained from a human donor with alopecia areata. Each CDR3 is given with its conserved first and last residue. D genes are given only for firm matches. Rows may omit the clone size; those that give it use once, few, many or a size class.

clone size,J gene,V gene,D gene,CDR3 protein,CDR3 DNA
-,TRBJ2-1,TRBV7-9,-,CASSLVTGPGGVNEQFF,TGTGCCAGCAGCTTAGTTACCGGACCCGGTGGTGTCAATGAGCAGTTCTTC
-,TRBJ2-7,TRBV27,TRBD1,CASSLRTGHEQYF,TGTGCCAGCAGTTTGCGGACAGGCCACGAGCAGTACTTC
-,TRBJ2-3,TRBV5-1,-,CASRPDIAVDTDTQYF,TGCGCCAGTAGACCCGATATAGCGGTAGACACAGATACGCAGTATTTT
-,TRBJ2-1,TRBV5-6,-,CASRQGGGAYNEQFF,TGTGCCAGCAGGCAGGGTGGTGGGGCCTACAATGAGCAGTTCTTC
-,TRBJ2-7,TRBV7-6,-,CASSLGNSYEQYF,TGTGCCAGCAGCTTAGGGAATTCTTACGAGCAGTACTTC
-,TRBJ2-3,TRBV28,-,CASSFTASTDTQYF,TGTGCCAGCAGTTTTACCGCTAGCACAGATACGCAGTATTTT
once,TRBJ2-5,TRBV2,TRBD1,CASSEAPYRGLEETQYF,TGTGCCAGCAGTGAAGCGCCGTACAGGGGGCTGGAGGAGACCCAGTACTTC
-,TRBJ2-7,TRBV7-9,TRBD1,CASSIRAGQGISYEQYF,TGTGCCAGCAGCATTCGCGCGGGACAGGGGATCTCCTACGAGCAGTACTTC
-,TRBJ1-1,TRBV27,-,CASLRYGLDTEAFF,TGTGCCAGCCTTCGTTATGGGCTCGACACTGAAGCTTTCTTT
-,TRBJ1-1,TRBV27,-,CASSLIGTTQNTEAFF,TGTGCCAGCAGTTTAATCGGGACTACCCAAAACACTGAAGCTTTCTTT
-,TRBJ2-7,TRBV27,-,CASSLAGREQYF,TGTGCCAGCAGTTTAGCGGGGCGCGAGCAGTACTTC
-,TRBJ1-1,TRBV4-1,-,CASSPAGGTEAFF,TGCGCCAGCAGTCCAGCCGGCGGGACTGAAGCTTTCTTT